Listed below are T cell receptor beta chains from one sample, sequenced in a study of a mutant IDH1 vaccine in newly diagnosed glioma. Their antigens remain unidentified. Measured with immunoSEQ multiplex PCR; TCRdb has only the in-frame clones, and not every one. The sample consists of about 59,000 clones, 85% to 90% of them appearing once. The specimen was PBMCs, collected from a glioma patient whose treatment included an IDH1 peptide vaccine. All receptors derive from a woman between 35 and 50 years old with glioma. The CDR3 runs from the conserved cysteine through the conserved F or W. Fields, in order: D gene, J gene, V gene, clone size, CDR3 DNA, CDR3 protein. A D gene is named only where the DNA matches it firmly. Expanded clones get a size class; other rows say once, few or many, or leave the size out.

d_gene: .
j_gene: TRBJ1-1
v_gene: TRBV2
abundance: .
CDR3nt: TGTGCCAGCATTCGACAGACGAACACTGAAGCTTTCTTT
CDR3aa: CASIRQTNTEAFF

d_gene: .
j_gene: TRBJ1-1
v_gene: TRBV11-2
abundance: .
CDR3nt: TGTGCCAGCAGCTTACCCCGGACGGAGAACACTGAAGCTTTCTTT
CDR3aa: CASSLPRTENTEAFF

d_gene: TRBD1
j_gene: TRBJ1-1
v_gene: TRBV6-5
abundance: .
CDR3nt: TGTGCCGGCAGATCCTCGGACAGGGGGCCGGGTGAAGCTTTCTTT
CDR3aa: CAGRSSDRGPGEAFF

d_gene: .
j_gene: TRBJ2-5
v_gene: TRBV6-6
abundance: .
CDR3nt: TGTGCCAGCAGTTACTCGAACAGAGAGACCCAGTACTTC
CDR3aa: CASSYSNRETQYF

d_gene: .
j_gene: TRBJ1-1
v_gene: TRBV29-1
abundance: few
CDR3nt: TGCAGCGTTACCCCTCGCAGGGCGCCGAACACTGAAGCTTTCTTT
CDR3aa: CSVTPRRAPNTEAFF

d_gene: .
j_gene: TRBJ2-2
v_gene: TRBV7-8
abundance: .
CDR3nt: TGTGCCAGCAGCCTTCAGGGTGGGACTGACGGGGAGCTGTTTTTT
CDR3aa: CASSLQGGTDGELFF

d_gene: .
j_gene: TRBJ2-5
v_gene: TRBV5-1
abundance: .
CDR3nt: TGCGCCAGCAGCTTGGGGGGCCAGCACCCGAGGTGGGAGACCCAGTACTTC
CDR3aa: CASSLGGQHPRWETQYF

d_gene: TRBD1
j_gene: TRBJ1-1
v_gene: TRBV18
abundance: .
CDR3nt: TGTGCCAGCTCACCAAAGGCACCCCGCCAGGGGGGGCACACTGAAGCTTTCTTT
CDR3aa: CASSPKAPRQGGHTEAFF

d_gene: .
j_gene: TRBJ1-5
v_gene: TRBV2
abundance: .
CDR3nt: TGTGCCAGCAGTGAACAGCGGGGCAATAATCAGCCCCAGCATTTT
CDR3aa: CASSEQRGNNQPQHF

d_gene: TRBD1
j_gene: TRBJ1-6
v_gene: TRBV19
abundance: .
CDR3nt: TGTGCCAGTAATGCGCCCGGACAGGGGTATTCACCCCTCCACTTT
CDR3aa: CASNAPGQGYSPLHF

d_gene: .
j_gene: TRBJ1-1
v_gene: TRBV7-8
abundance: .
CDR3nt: TGTGCCAGCAGTGACGATAACACTGAAGCTTTCTTT
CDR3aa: CASSDDNTEAFF

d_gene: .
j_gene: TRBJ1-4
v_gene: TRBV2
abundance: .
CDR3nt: TGTGCCAGCAAAAGTGAAAGAGGGATGGGGGAAAAACTGTTTTTT
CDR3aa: CASKSERGMGEKLFF

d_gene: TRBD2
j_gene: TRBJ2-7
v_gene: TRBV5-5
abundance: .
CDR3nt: TGTGCCAGCAGCTCACTAGCGGGAGGGATCTACGAGCAGTACTTC
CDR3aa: CASSSLAGGIYEQYF

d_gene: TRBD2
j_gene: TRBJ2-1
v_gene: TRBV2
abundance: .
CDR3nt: TGTGCCAGCAGCACCGGGACTAGCGGGTACAATGAGCAGTTCTTC
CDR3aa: CASSTGTSGYNEQFF

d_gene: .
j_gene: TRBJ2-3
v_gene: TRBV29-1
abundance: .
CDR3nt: TGCAGCGCCCAGTCTCAGGGAGATACGCAGTATTTT
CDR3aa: CSAQSQGDTQYF

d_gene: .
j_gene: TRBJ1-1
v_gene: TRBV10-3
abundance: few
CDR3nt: TGTGCCATCAGTGAGTCTGGTCGCGGTGGCACTGAAGCTTTCTTT
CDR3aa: CAISESGRGGTEAFF

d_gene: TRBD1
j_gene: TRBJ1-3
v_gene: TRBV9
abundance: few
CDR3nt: TGTGCCAGCAGCGTAGTCCCGACAGGGATTGATTTTGGAAACACCATATATTTT
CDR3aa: CASSVVPTGIDFGNTIYF

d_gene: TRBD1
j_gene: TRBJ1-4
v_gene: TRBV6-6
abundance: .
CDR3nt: TGTGCCAGCAGTTACTCGACAGGGATTAATGAAAAACTGTTTTTT
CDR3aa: CASSYSTGINEKLFF

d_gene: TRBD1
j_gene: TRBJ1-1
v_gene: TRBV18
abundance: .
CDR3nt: TGTGCCAGCTCACCCCCAAGGGACAGGTCGAAGACTGAAGCTTTCTTT
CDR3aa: CASSPPRDRSKTEAFF

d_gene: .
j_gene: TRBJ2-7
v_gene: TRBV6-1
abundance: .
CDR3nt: TGTGCCAGCAAGGACCCGGGCTACGAGCAGTACTTC
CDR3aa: CASKDPGYEQYF

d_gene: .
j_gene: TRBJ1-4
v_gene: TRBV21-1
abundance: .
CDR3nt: TGTGCCAGCCCCTTAGGGGGGCAGGGCAGCAGGTTCGAAAAACTGTTTTTT
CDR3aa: CASPLGGQGSRFEKLFF

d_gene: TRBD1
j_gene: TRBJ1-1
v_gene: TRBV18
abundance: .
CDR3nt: TGTGCCAGCTCACTGACAGGGGACACTGAAGCTTTCTTT
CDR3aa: CASSLTGDTEAFF

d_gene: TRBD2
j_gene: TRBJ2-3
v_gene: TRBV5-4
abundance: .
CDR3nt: TGTGCCAGCAGCTTTAGCGGGGAAACAGATACGCAGTATTTT
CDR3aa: CASSFSGETDTQYF

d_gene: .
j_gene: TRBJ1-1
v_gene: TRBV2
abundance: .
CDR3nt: TGTGCCAGCAGTGATGTGGGGGTGGGGACTGAAGCTTTCTTT
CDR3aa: CASSDVGVGTEAFF

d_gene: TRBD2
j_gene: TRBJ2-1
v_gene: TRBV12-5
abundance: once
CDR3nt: TGTGCTAGTGGTTCTAGAGCGGGAGGCGCGGATGAGCAGTTCTTC
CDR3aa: CASGSRAGGADEQFF

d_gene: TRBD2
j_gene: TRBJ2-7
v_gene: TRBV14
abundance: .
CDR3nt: TGTGCCAGCAGCTCGGGACTAGCTTACGAGCAGTACTTC
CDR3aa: CASSSGLAYEQYF

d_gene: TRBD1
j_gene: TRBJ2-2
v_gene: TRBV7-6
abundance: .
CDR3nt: TGTGCCAGCAGCGGGACAGGGGGGGCCGGGGAGCTGTTTTTT
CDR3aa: CASSGTGGAGELFF

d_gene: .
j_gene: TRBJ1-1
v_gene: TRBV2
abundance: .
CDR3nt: TGTGCCAGCACCGACCCCAGGGCGACGGAAACTGAAGCTTTCTTT
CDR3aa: CASTDPRATETEAFF

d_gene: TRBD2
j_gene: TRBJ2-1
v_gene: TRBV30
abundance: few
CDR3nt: TGTGCCTGGAGGTTAGCGGGAGGCCGGAGTGAGCAGTTCTTC
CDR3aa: CAWRLAGGRSEQFF

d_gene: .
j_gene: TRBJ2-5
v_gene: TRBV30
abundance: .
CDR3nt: TGTGCCTGGAGGGAGGAAGAGACCCAGTACTTC
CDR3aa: CAWREEETQYF

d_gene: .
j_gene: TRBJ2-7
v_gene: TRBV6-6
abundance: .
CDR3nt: TGTGCCAGCAACGTCGGGACGGCCTCGTACGAGCAGTACTTC
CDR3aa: CASNVGTASYEQYF

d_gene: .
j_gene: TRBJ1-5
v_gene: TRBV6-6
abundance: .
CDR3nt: TGTGCCAGCAGAAACCCCGGACAGTCCAATCAGCCCCAGCATTTT
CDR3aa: CASRNPGQSNQPQHF

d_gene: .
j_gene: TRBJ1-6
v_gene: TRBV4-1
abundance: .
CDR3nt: TGCGCCAGCAGCCAAGATTCGTCAGCCTTCTATAATTCACCCCTCCACTTT
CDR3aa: CASSQDSSAFYNSPLHF

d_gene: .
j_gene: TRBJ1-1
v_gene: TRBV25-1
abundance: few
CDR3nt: TGTGCCAGCAGTATCTTCGGGGACACTGAAGCTTTCTTT
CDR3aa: CASSIFGDTEAFF

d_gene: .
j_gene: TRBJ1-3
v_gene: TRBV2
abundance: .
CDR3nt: TGTGCCAGCGGTGATGACAGGGGAAACACCATATATTTT
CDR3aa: CASGDDRGNTIYF

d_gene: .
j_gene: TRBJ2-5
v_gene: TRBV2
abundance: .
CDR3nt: TGTGCCAGCAGTGTTATGCGGGAAGAGACCCAGTACTTC
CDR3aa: CASSVMREETQYF

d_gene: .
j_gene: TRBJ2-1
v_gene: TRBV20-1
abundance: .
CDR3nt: TGCAGTGCTATGGTATCGAATGAGCAGTTCTTC
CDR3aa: CSAMVSNEQFF

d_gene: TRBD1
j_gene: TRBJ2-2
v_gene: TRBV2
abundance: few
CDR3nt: TGTGCCAGCAGCGGGGGACAGGGGGCGACCGGGGAGCTGTTTTTT
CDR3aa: CASSGGQGATGELFF

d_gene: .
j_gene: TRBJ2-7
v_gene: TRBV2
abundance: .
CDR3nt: TGTGCCAGCGGAAAATCGGGACTCACGTACGAGCAGTACTTC
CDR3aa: CASGKSGLTYEQYF

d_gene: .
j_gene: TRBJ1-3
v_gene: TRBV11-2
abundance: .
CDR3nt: TGTGCCAGCAGCTTAGCCTACATGCCTTACTCTGGAAACACCATATATTTT
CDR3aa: CASSLAYMPYSGNTIYF

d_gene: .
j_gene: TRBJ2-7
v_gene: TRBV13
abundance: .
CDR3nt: TGTGCCAGCTCCCGGATGTACGAGCAGTACTTC
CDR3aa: CASSRMYEQYF

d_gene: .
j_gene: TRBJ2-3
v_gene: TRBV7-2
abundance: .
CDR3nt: TGTGCCAGCAGCTTAGAGGGCACCAGCACAGATACGCAGTATTTT
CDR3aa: CASSLEGTSTDTQYF

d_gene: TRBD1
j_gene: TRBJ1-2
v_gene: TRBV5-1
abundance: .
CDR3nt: TGCGCCAGCAGGCGGGACCAGGGGGCAAATAACTATGGCTACACCTTC
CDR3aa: CASRRDQGANNYGYTF

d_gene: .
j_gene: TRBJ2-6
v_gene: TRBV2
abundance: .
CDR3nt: TGTGCCAGCAGTCAACAGGGAAGCTCTGGGGCCAACGTCCTGACTTTC
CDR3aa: CASSQQGSSGANVLTF

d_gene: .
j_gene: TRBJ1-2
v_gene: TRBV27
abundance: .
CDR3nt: TGTGCCAGCAGTTTTGCGGGGGACTGGCGGCCTGGCTACACCTTC
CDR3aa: CASSFAGDWRPGYTF

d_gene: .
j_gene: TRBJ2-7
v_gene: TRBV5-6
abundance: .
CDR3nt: TGTGCCAGCAGCTTCAGTTACGAGCAGTACTTC
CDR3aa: CASSFSYEQYF

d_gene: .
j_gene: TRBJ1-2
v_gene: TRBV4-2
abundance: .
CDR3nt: TGTGCCAGCAGCCAAAGGGGTTTCTATGGCTACACCTTC
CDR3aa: CASSQRGFYGYTF

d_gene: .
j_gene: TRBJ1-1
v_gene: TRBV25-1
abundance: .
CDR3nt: TGTGCCAGCAGTGAAGTCGGCGAAAGGGTGGCTTTCTTT
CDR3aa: CASSEVGERVAFF

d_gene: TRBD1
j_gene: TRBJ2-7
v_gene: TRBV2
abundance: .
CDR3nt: TGTGCCAGCAGGGTAACCGACAGGGTGTACGAGCAGTACTTC
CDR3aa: CASRVTDRVYEQYF